The text below deals with one TCR beta chain. No antigen is known for it. The data originate from a study of cytomegalovirus exposure and HLA in healthy donors. PCR employed 60 Vbeta and 13 Jbeta primers. Per the original data handling: About 11 million of 65 million to 95 million unique TCR beta chains were shared, per a later count. This table comes from immunoSEQ multiplex PCR, and its TCRdb copy is limited to in-frame clones, with some not included. That table furnishes V, J and clone size, whereas the DNA furnished D and trimming. The sample has 150,000 to 200,000 clones, roughly 86% seen once. Overall study results and limits: A few chains tied to CMV proved CMV antigen-specific in vitro. Prior analysis indicated that the majority of TCR beta V segments exhibited productivity approximately 87% or approximately 30% of the time. In a later analysis, at a false discovery rate of 0.05, 15,000 to 20,000 TCR beta sequences were associated with HLA alleles.

Germline V gene data show CDR1 as SGDLS and CDR2 as YYNGEE. This CDR3 has 21 amino acids. The V gene end was trimmed by 4 bases and the J gene end by 2 bases; junction bases not matched to a gene: 19. This chain joins TRBV9 and TRBJ2-2, with 11 nucleotides matching TRBD2. The origin of this receptor is a girl aged 5-17 years in good health and CMV-seropositive. Sequenced material: PBMCs. The DNA of the CDR3 is TGTGCCAGCAGCCCACCCCCCAAGACTAGCGGGGTCATCTTAAACACCGGGGAGCTGTTTTTT. It yields the protein CASSPPPKTSGVILNTGELFF.